This T cell receptor beta chain was found in a study of T cell responses to AZD1222 COVID-19 vaccine. The method was immunoSEQ multiplex PCR; TCRdb's version includes in-frame clones alone and lacks a portion of them. The sample contains 89,000 or so clones, approximately 90% of which appear only once. The CDR3 has 14 residues. Germline V gene data show CDR1 as SNHLY and CDR2 as FYNNEI. V was clipped by 0 bases and J by 8 bases, with 13 bases between them. Study findings and constraints: Clonal diversity was possibly underestimated, and the donors were mostly white British, with more females. With two AZD1222 doses given, Spike-specific TCR breadth and depth both rose.

Concerning this clone itself: The target antigen is unknown.

The chain employs TRBV2 and TRBJ1-2, with D hard to call. The sequence derives from an adult who received the AZD1222 COVID-19 vaccine. This material consisted of peripheral blood, taken 28 days after the second AZD1222 dose. The CDR3 nucleotides are TGTGCCAGCAGTGAAGCGGGAAACATTGGAGGCTACACCTTC. Its protein is CASSEAGNIGGYTF.